This T cell receptor (beta chain) was profiled in a study of OX40 agonist ivuxolimab in advanced cancers. Study summary: Dosing consisted of intravenous ivuxolimab at 0.01 to 10 mg/kg every 2 weeks. Males comprised 70% to 85% of the group, whose mean age was approximately 60 years (range 23 to 79). A history of anti-PD-1, anti-PD-L1 or anti-CTLA-4 therapy was acceptable, and roughly 40% had some. Partial responses were achieved by three patients, of whom one had hepatocellular carcinoma and two had cutaneous melanoma.

Produced via immunoSEQ multiplex PCR; TCRdb's table is partial and in-frame only. The table shows some 47,000 clones, with around 80% occurring only once. This CDR3 is built from 18 residues. Germline V gives CDR1 SGHNT, CDR2 YYREEE (reference sequence). Deletions cut 10 bases from V and 0 bases from J, with 26 bases between. Source: CD4+ or CD8+ T cells sorted from blood, taken in a trial of the OX40 agonist ivuxolimab. The sequence was obtained from an adult with an advanced solid tumor such as melanoma, head and neck, liver or kidney cancer. The J gene is TRBJ1-3, the V gene TRBV5-4; D is uncertain. The chain's CDR3 is CAPSATTYLDHSGNTIYF. The CDR3 nucleotides read TGTGCCCCCTCAGCAACAACGTACCTAGACCACTCTGGAAACACCATATATTTT. Together with reference TRBV5-4 and TRBJ1-3, the CDR3 gives the full variable domain: ETGVTQSPTHLIKTRGQQVTLRCSSQSGHNTVSWYQQALGQGPQFIFQYYREEENGRGNFPPRFSGLQFPNYSSELNVNALELDDSALYLCAPSATTYLDHSGNTIYFGEGSWLTVV.